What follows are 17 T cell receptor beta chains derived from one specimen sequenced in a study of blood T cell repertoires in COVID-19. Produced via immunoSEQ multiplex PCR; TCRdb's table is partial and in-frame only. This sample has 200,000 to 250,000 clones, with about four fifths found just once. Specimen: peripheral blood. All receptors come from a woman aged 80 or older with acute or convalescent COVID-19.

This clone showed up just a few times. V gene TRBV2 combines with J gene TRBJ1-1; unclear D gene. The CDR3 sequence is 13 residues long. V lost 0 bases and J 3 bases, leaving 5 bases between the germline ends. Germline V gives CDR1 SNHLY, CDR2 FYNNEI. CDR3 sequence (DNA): TGTGCCAGCAGTGAAGCCCCGGACACTGAAGCTTTCTTT. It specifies CASSEAPDTEAFF.

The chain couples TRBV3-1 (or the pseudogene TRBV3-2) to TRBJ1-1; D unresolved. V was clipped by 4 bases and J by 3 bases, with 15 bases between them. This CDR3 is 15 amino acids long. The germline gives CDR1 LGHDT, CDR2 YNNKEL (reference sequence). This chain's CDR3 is CASSRVVIGDTEAFF. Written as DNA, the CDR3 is TGTGCCAGCAGCCGAGTGGTTATCGGGGACACTGAAGCTTTCTTT.

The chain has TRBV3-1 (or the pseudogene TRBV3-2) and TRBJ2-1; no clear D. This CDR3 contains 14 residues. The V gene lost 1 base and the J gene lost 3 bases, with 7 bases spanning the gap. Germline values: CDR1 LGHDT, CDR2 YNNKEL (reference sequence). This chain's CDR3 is CASSQASNYNEQFF. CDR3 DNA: TGTGCCAGCAGCCAAGCGAGTAACTACAATGAGCAGTTCTTC.

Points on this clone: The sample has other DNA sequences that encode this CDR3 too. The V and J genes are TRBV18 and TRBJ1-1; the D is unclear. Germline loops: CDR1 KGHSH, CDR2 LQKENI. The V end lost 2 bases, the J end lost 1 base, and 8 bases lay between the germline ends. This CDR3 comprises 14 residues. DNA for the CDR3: TGTGCCAGCTCACCAGGTGGAGCGAACACTGAAGCTTTCTTT. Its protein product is CASSPGGANTEAFF.

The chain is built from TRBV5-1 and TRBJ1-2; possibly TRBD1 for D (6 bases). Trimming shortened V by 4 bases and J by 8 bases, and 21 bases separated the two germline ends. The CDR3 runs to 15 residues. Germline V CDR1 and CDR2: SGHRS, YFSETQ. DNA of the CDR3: TGCGCCAGCAGCCTATCGACAGGACTGAGTAGGGGCTACACCTTC. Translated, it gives CASSLSTGLSRGYTF. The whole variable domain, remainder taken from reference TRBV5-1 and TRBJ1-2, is KAGVTQTPRYLIKTRGQQVTLSCSPISGHRSVSWYQQTPGQGLQFLFEYFSETQRNKGNFPGRFSGRQFSNSRSEMNVSTLELGDSALYLCASSLSTGLSRGYTFGSGTRLTVV.

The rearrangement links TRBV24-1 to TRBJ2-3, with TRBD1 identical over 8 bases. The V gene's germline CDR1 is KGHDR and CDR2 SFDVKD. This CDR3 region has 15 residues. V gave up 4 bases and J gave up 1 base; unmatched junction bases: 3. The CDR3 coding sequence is TGTGCCACCAGTGAGACAGGGGTAGGCACAGATACGCAGTATTTT. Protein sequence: CATSETGVGTDTQYF.

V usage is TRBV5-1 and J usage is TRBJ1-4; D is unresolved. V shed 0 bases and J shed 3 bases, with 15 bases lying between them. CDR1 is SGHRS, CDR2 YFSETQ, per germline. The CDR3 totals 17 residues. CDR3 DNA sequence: TGCGCCAGCAGCTTGGCTCCGAGGGTCGCAGCTAATGAAAAACTGTTTTTT. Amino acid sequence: CASSLAPRVAANEKLFF. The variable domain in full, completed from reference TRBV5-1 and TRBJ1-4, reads KAGVTQTPRYLIKTRGQQVTLSCSPISGHRSVSWYQQTPGQGLQFLFEYFSETQRNKGNFPGRFSGRQFSNSRSEMNVSTLELGDSALYLCASSLAPRVAANEKLFFGSGTQLSVL.

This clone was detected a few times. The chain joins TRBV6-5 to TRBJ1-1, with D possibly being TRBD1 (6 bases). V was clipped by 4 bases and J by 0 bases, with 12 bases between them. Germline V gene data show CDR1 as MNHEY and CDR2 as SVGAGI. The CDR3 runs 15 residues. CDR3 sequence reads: CASSFTGTMNTEAFF. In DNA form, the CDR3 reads TGTGCCAGCAGTTTCACCGGGACAATGAACACTGAAGCTTTCTTT.

This CDR3 reads CASSSRDRGEAFF. In DNA, the CDR3 is TGTGCCAGCAGCTCCCGGGACAGGGGGGAAGCTTTCTTT. This chain links TRBV7-2 with TRBJ1-1; 11 nucleotides line up with TRBD1. The V gene end was trimmed by 4 bases and the J gene end by 8 bases; junction bases not matched to a gene: 3. The CDR3 has 13 residues. Looked up from germline, CDR1 is SGHTA and CDR2 is FQGNSA.

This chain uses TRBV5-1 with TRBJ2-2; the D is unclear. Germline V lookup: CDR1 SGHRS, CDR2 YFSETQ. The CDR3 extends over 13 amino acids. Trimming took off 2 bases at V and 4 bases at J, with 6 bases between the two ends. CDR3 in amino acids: CASSFGFTGELFF. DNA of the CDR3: TGCGCCAGCAGCTTCGGGTTCACCGGGGAGCTGTTTTTT.

This CDR3 is CASRQGLSYEQYF. CDR3 coding DNA: TGTGCCAGCCGACAGGGACTTAGTTACGAGCAGTACTTC. The chain is built from TRBV6-6 and TRBJ2-7, with D possibly matching TRBD1 (7 bases). The germline V and J ends were trimmed by 8 bases and 4 bases, with 15 bases remaining between them. Germline V CDR1 and CDR2: MNHNY, SVGAGI (reference sequence). The CDR3 spans 13 residues.

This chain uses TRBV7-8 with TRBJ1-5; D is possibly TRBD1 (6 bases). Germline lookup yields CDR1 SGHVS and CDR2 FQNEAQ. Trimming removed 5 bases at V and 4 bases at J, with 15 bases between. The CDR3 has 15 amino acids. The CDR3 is CASSQVSRGNQPQHF. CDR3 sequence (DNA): TGTGCCAGCAGCCAGGTATCCAGGGGAAATCAGCCCCAGCATTTT.

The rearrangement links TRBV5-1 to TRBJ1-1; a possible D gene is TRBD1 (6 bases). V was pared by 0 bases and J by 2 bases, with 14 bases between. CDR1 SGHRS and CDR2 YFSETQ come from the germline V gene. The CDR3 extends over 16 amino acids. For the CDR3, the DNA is TGCGCCAGCAGCTTGGGTTGGACAGTGACAAACACTGAAGCTTTCTTT. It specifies CASSLGWTVTNTEAFF.

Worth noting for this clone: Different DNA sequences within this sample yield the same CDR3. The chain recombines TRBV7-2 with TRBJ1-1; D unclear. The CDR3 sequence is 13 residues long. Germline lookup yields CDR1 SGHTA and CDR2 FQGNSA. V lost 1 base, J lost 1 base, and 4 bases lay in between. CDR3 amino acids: CASSLGQNTEAFF. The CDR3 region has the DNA TGTGCCAGCAGCTTAGGGCAGAACACTGAAGCTTTCTTT.

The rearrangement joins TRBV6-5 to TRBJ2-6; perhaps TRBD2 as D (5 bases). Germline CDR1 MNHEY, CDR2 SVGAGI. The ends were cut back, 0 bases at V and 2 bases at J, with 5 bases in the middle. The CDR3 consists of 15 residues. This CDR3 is CASSYSRAGANVLTF. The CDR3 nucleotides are TGTGCCAGCAGTTACTCGAGGGCTGGGGCCAACGTCCTGACTTTC.

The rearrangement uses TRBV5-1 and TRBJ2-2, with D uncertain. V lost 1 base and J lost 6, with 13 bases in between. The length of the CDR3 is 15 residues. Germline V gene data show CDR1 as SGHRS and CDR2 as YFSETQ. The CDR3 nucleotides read TGCGCCAGCAGCTTGTCGGGTTTGTCCGCCGGGGAGCTGTTTTTT. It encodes CASSLSGLSAGELFF.

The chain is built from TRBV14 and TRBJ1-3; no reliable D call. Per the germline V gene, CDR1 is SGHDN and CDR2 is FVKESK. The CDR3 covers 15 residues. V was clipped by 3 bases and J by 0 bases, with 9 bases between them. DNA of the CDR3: TGTGCCAGCAGCCAGGTCCGCAGCTCTGGAAACACCATATATTTT. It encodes CASSQVRSSGNTIYF.